Each of the 17 T cell receptor beta chains below was sequenced from the same sample in a study of cytomegalovirus exposure and HLA in healthy donors. Clones were sequenced by immunoSEQ multiplex PCR, and TCRdb holds only the in-frame ones, with some missing. Altogether 200,000 to 250,000 clones are present, over 80% being singletons, with the ten largest covering about 14%. Sample: PBMCs. These receptors were obtained from a woman aged 30 to 39 in good health and CMV-seropositive.

The chain uses TRBV30 and TRBJ2-7, with 7 nucleotides matching TRBD1. This CDR3 contains 13 residues. Germline values: CDR1 GTSNPN, CDR2 SVGIG (reference sequence). V lost 5 bases and J lost 2; bases outside the gene matches: 6. CDR3 region: CAWADRPAYEQYF. In nucleotides, the CDR3 is TGTGCCTGGGCGGACAGGCCTGCCTACGAGCAGTACTTC.

This chain connects TRBV14 to TRBJ1-2; 7 nucleotides match TRBD1. Germline V CDR1 and CDR2: SGHDN, FVKESK. The CDR3 is 13 residues long. Trimming took 2 bases from V and 5 from J; bases not matched to a gene: 2. The CDR3 bases are TGTGCCAGCAGCCAAAGGACAGGATATGGCTACACCTTC. It is translated as CASSQRTGYGYTF.

In DNA, the CDR3 is TGCGCCAGCAGCTTGGTGGGCGGGCCTATCCCAATGAGTCGGTTCTTC. Amino acids: CASSLVGGPIPMSRFF. The chain joins TRBV5-1 to TRBJ2-1, with a possible D match to TRBD2 (5 bases). CDR1 and CDR2 from the germline V gene are SGHRS and YFSETQ. This CDR3 comprises 16 residues. The V gene lost 0 bases and the J gene lost 15 bases, with 25 bases spanning the gap.

The chain couples TRBV9 to TRBJ2-1; a possible D gene is TRBD2 (8 bases). The germline V gene has CDR1 SGDLS and CDR2 YYNGEE. V dropped 4 bases and J dropped 3 bases, with 23 bases sitting between them. The CDR3 is 18 amino acids. CDR3 bases: TGTGCCAGCAGCTCTCCAGGGGGGTGGACTAGCAGCTACAATGAGCAGTTCTTC. Its protein is CASSSPGGWTSSYNEQFF.

This clone appeared once. The V and J genes are TRBV30 and TRBJ2-1; unclear D gene. V lost 2 bases to trimming and J lost 7 bases, with 9 bases between them. The CDR3 covers 12 residues. Germline-derived CDR1 and CDR2 are GTSNPN and SVGIG (reference sequence). Here the CDR3 DNA reads TGTGCCTGGAGTTCAATTACTAATGAGCAGTTCTTC. Encoded protein: CAWSSITNEQFF. Full variable domain (rest looked up from reference TRBV30 and TRBJ2-1): SQTIHQWPATLVQPVGSPLSLECTVEGTSNPNLYWYRQAAGRGLQLLFYSVGIGQISSEVPQNLSASRPQDRQFILSSKKLLLSDSGFYLCAWSSITNEQFFGPGTRLTVL.

This clone was seen a single time. The rearrangement joins TRBV6-1 to TRBJ1-1; unclear D gene. Germline V gene data show CDR1 as MNHNS and CDR2 as SASEGT. Deletions cut 5 bases from V and 7 bases from J, with 11 bases between. The CDR3 is made up of 12 amino acids. The CDR3 here is CASSLPGREAFF. In nucleotides, the CDR3 is TGTGCCAGCAGTCTACCCGGGCGTGAAGCTTTCTTT.

The V gene is TRBV29-1, the J gene TRBJ2-1; either TRBD1 or TRBD2 may fit D (5 bases each). Looked up from germline, CDR1 is SQVTM and CDR2 is ANQGSEA. The CDR3 totals 17 residues. V shed 8 bases and J shed 0 bases, with 23 bases lying between them. CDR3 sequence reads: CSSSQPGQKSSYNEQFF. DNA of the CDR3: TGCAGCTCCTCTCAGCCGGGGCAGAAGAGCTCCTACAATGAGCAGTTCTTC.

The chain links TRBV14 to TRBJ2-2; 8 nucleotides line up with TRBD1. The CDR3 runs to 14 residues. Losses at the gene ends were 4 bases for V and 5 bases for J; bases not matched to a gene: 3. Germline CDR1 is SGHDN and CDR2 is FVKESK. The CDR3 protein is CASSPNRGTGELFF. The CDR3 DNA is TGTGCCAGCAGCCCGAACAGGGGGACCGGGGAGCTGTTTTTT.

The chain couples TRBV7-9 to TRBJ2-2, with D unclear. The CDR3 has 13 amino acids. Trimming cost V 3 bases and J 5 bases, with 7 bases left between them. CDR1 is SEHNR, CDR2 FQNEAQ, per germline (reference sequence). For the CDR3, the DNA is TGTGCCAGCAGCTTCTCAGGAACCGGGGAGCTGTTTTTT. Translating it yields CASSFSGTGELFF.

The J gene is TRBJ2-7, the V gene TRBV2, with D possibly TRBD1 on 6 matching bases. V gave up 10 bases and J gave up 2 bases, with 15 bases separating them. The CDR3 has 13 residues. Germline V lookup: CDR1 SNHLY, CDR2 FYNNEI. The CDR3 sequence: CAIYRDGTYEQYF. The CDR3 region has the DNA TGTGCCATATACAGGGATGGCACCTACGAGCAGTACTTC. The full variable domain, with the rest looked up from reference TRBV2 and TRBJ2-7, is EPEVTQTPSHQVTQMGQEVILRCVPISNHLYFYWYRQILGQKVEFLVSFYNNEISEKSEIFDDQFSVERPDGSNFTLKIRSTKLEDSAMYFCAIYRDGTYEQYFGPGTRLTVT.

CDR3 region: CASSQTGDPYGYTF. The CDR3 region has the DNA TGTGCCAGTAGCCAGACAGGCGATCCCTATGGCTACACCTTC. V and J are TRBV19 and TRBJ1-2, with TRBD1 as a possible D gene (6 bases). Trimming took 6 bases from V and 4 from J, leaving 15 bases between them. The length of the CDR3 is 14 residues. Germline loops: CDR1 LNHDA, CDR2 SQIVND (reference sequence).

The chain employs TRBV5-1 and TRBJ2-3, with D perhaps TRBD1 (5 bases). Germline values: CDR1 SGHRS, CDR2 YFSETQ. The CDR3 has 12 amino acids. The germline V and J ends were trimmed by 0 bases and 6 bases, with 5 bases remaining between them. CDR3 loop: CASSLEGDTQYF. CDR3 coding DNA: TGCGCCAGCAGCTTGGAGGGGGATACGCAGTATTTT.

The chain combines TRBV27 with TRBJ1-4; 8 positions match TRBD1. CDR3 length equals 15 residues. Germline V lookup: CDR1 MNHEY, CDR2 SMNVEV (reference sequence). V lost 8 bases to trimming and J lost 10 bases; unmatched junction nucleotides: 15. Here the CDR3 DNA reads TGTGCCAGCCGGACAGGGTTTAATTATGAAGGAAAACTGTTTTTT. Its protein product is CASRTGFNYEGKLFF.

The chain recombines TRBV27 with TRBJ1-1, with unresolved D. The ends were cut back, 2 bases at V and 1 base at J, with 5 bases in the middle. Germline CDR1 and CDR2: MNHEY and SMNVEV (reference sequence). This CDR3 comprises 13 residues. CDR3 amino acids: CASSLRENTEAFF. Written as DNA, the CDR3 is TGTGCCAGCAGTTTAAGGGAGAACACTGAAGCTTTCTTT.

V and J are TRBV9 and TRBJ2-1; TRBD2 aligns across 14 bases. The CDR3 has 18 amino acids. With 4 bases clipped from V and 10 bases from J, the junction kept 16 bases outside the gene matches. Germline V lookup: CDR1 SGDLS, CDR2 YYNGEE. DNA of the CDR3: TGTGCCAGCAGCACCCCCGGGACTAGCGGGAGAGGAAAGGACGAGCAGTTCTTC. Translating gives CASSTPGTSGRGKDEQFF. Full variable domain (rest looked up from reference TRBV9 and TRBJ2-1): DSGVTQTPKHLITATGQRVTLRCSPRSGDLSVYWYQQSLDQGLQFLIQYYNGEERAKGNILERFSAQQFPDLHSELNLSSLELGDSALYFCASSTPGTSGRGKDEQFFGPGTRLTVL.

The chain is built from TRBV2 and TRBJ2-1, with D perhaps TRBD1 (5 bases). Germline loops: CDR1 SNHLY, CDR2 FYNNEI. CDR3 size: 13 residues. V shed 1 base and J shed 4 bases, with 5 bases lying between them. CDR3 in DNA: TGTGCCAGCAGTGAAGACAGGTACAATGAGCAGTTCTTC. This sequence encodes CASSEDRYNEQFF.

The chain couples TRBV15 to TRBJ2-4; TRBD2 aligns across 8 bases. The CDR3 is 16 amino acids. V dropped 5 bases and J dropped 10; count of bases not matched to a gene: 16. The germline V gene encodes CDR1 LNHNV and CDR2 YYDKDF (reference sequence). CDR3: CATSDRTSLPAAIQYF. The CDR3 DNA reads as TGTGCCACCAGCGATCGGACTAGCCTCCCTGCGGCAATTCAGTACTTC.